These 5 T cell receptor beta chains were all obtained from the same sample, sequenced in a study of beta chain features in type 1 diabetes. The study, taken as a whole, reports: Shorter TCRB CDR3s, moderately but significantly so, were found in Type 1 diabetes patients in all four CD4+ subsets.

No antigen is known for these receptors. The investigators reverse transcribed all of the isolated RNA, so they sequenced expressed TCRB transcripts. The data were produced by immunoSEQ multiplex PCR, yet TCRdb's version contains in-frame clones alone and is incomplete. The sample holds some 270,000 clones, roughly a tenth seen once. The specimen was naive CD4+ T cells from blood. The receptors come from a man younger than 40 with type 1 diabetes.

This clone occurred a few times. The V and J genes are TRBV7-8 and TRBJ2-7; a possible D gene is TRBD1 (5 bases). The CDR3 runs to 14 residues. Trimming took off 3 bases at V and 4 bases at J, with 13 bases between the two ends. Germline assignment: CDR1 SGHVS and CDR2 FQNEAQ. CDR3 sequence: CASSFRQLWYEQYF. CDR3 in DNA: TGTGCCAGCAGCTTCAGACAGTTATGGTACGAGCAGTACTTC.

The chain links TRBV30 to TRBJ1-1; 8 positions agree with TRBD1. Germline CDR1 and CDR2: GTSNPN and SVGIG (reference sequence). With 4 bases clipped from V and 5 bases from J, the junction kept 6 bases outside the gene matches. The CDR3 runs to 13 residues. The CDR3 sequence: CAWTDRAYTEAFF. The CDR3, as DNA: TGTGCCTGGACGGACAGGGCGTATACTGAAGCTTTCTTT.

The CDR3 coding sequence is TGTGCCAGCAGCTTAGGACTGGCTAGCGGACCGGGTGAGCAGTTCTTC. Amino acid sequence: CASSLGLASGPGEQFF. The chain is built from TRBV11-2 and TRBJ2-1; 7 bases map to TRBD2. In germline, CDR1 is SGHAT, CDR2 FQNNGV. Unmatched junction bases numbered 12, after V lost 1 base and J lost 9 bases. The CDR3 sequence is 16 residues long.

The gene calls are TRBV18 and TRBJ1-1, with D perhaps matching TRBD1 (6 bases). The CDR3 totals 11 residues. Trimming pared 8 bases from V and 4 bases from J, leaving 8 bases between. Germline V CDR1 and CDR2: KGHSH, LQKENI. The CDR3 loop reads CASTGITEAFF. The CDR3 DNA sequence: TGTGCCAGCACAGGGATCACTGAAGCTTTCTTT.

This clone was counted a few times. The J gene is TRBJ2-7, the V gene TRBV4-3, with 8 bases lining up with TRBD1. CDR3 size: 15 residues. Germline lookup yields CDR1 LGHNA and CDR2 YSLEER. J was trimmed by 5 bases and V by 1 base; bases with no gene match: 7. This chain's CDR3 is CASSQADRGTHEQYF. The CDR3 bases are TGCGCCAGCAGCCAAGCAGACAGGGGTACCCACGAGCAGTACTTC.